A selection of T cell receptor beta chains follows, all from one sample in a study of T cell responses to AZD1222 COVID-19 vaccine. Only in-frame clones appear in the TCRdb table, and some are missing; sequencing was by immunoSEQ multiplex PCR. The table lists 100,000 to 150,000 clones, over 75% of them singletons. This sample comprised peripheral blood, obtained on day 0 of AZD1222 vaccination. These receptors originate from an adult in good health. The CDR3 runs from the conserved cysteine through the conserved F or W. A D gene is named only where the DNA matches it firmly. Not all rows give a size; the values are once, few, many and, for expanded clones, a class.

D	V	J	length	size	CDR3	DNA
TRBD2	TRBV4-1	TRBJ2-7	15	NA	CASSQAVAGYYEQYF	TGCGCCAGCAGCCAAGCTGTAGCGGGGTACTACGAGCAGTACTTC
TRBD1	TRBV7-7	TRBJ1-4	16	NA	CASSNRGRVTNEKLFF	TGTGCTAGCAGCAACAGGGGGCGTGTAACTAATGAAAAACTGTTTTTT
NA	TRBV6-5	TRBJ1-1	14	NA	CASIPNRVVTEAFF	TGTGCCAGCATCCCAAACCGGGTTGTCACTGAAGCTTTCTTT
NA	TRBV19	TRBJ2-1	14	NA	CASSTWSSYNEQFF	TGTGCCAGTAGTACGTGGAGCTCCTACAATGAGCAGTTCTTC
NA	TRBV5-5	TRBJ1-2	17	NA	CASSPGRFIRGNYGYTF	TGTGCCAGCAGCCCCGGTCGGTTTATCCGGGGCAACTATGGCTACACCTTC
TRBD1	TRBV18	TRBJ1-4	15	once	CASSPTGQTNEKLFF	TGTGCCAGCTCCCCCACGGGACAGACTAATGAAAAACTGTTTTTT
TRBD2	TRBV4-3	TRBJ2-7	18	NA	CASSQESGLAGASYEQYF	TGCGCCAGCAGCCAAGAAAGCGGACTAGCGGGAGCGTCCTACGAGCAGTACTTC
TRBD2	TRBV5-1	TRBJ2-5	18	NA	CASTSGLAGGLNGKTQYF	TGCGCCAGCACTTCCGGACTAGCGGGGGGGCTGAATGGAAAGACCCAGTACTTC
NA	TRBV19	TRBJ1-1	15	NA	CASSIGGGVKTEAFF	TGTGCCAGTAGTATAGGGGGGGGCGTGAAGACTGAAGCTTTCTTT
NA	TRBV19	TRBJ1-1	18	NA	CASSILTGTNDMNTEAFF	TGTGCCAGTAGTATATTAACCGGGACAAACGATATGAACACTGAAGCTTTCTTT
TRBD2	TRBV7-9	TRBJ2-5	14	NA	CASSTRTSAETQYF	TGTGCCAGCAGCACGAGGACTAGCGCGGAGACCCAGTACTTC
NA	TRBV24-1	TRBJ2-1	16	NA	CATSDFAHAVVHEQFF	TGTGCCACCAGTGATTTTGCACACGCGGTAGTCCATGAGCAGTTCTTC
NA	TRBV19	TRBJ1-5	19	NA	CASSIDSDRPLYSNQPQHF	TGTGCCAGTAGTATAGACTCCGACAGGCCACTCTATAGCAATCAGCCCCAGCATTTT
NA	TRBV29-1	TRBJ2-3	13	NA	CSGQRENTDTQYF	TGCAGCGGACAAAGGGAGAACACAGATACGCAGTATTTT
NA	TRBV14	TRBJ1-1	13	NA	CASRPDGGPEAFF	TGTGCCAGCAGGCCCGACGGGGGGCCTGAAGCTTTCTTT
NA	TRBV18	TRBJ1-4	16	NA	CASSPSQGTENEKLFF	TGTGCCAGCTCACCCAGTCAAGGGACTGAAAATGAAAAACTGTTTTTT
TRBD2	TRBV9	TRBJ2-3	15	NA	CASGGGTPGTDTQYF	TGTGCCAGCGGGGGGGGGACCCCTGGCACAGATACGCAGTATTTT
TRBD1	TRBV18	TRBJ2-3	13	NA	CASSPPGQGSQYF	TGTGCCAGCTCACCCCCCGGACAGGGGTCGCAGTATTTT
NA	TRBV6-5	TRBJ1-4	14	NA	CASSLAHRDEKLFF	TGTGCCAGCAGCTTAGCCCACAGGGATGAAAAACTGTTTTTT
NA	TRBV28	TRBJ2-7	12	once	CATMGRSNSQYF	TGTGCCACAATGGGACGGTCGAACTCGCAGTACTTC
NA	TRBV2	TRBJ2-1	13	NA	CASSGASYNEQFF	TGTGCCAGCAGTGGGGCTTCCTACAATGAGCAGTTCTTC
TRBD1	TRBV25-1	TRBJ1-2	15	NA	CASSVGDRGLDGYTF	TGTGCCAGCAGTGTGGGGGACAGGGGGTTAGATGGCTACACCTTC
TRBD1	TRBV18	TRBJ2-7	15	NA	CASSQLGTGGYEQYF	TGTGCCAGCTCACAACTAGGGACAGGGGGGTACGAGCAGTACTTC
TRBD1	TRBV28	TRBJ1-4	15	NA	CASSRRQGSGEKLFF	TGTGCCAGCAGCCGAAGACAGGGCTCGGGGGAAAAACTGTTTTTT
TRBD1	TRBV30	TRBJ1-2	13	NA	CAWRSIQGSGYTF	TGTGCCTGGAGAAGTATACAGGGGAGCGGCTACACCTTC
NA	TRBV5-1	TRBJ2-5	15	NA	CASRDPGFGGETQYF	TGCGCCAGCAGAGACCCAGGGTTTGGGGGGGAGACCCAGTACTTC
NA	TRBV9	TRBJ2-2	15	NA	CASSVVPGNTGELFF	TGTGCCAGCAGCGTAGTACCAGGGAACACCGGGGAGCTGTTTTTT
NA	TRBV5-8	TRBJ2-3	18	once	CASSLLSSAGASTDTQYF	TGTGCCAGCAGCTTGTTATCGAGTGCGGGGGCCTCCACAGATACGCAGTATTTT
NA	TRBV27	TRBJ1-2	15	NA	CASSLSMGESRGYTF	TGTGCCAGCAGTTTATCTATGGGGGAATCGCGGGGCTACACCTTC
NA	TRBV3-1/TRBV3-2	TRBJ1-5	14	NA	CASSQGGSNQPQHF	TGTGCCAGCAGCCAAGGGGGGAGCAATCAGCCCCAGCATTTT
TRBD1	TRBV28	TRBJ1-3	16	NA	CASTKQGAVLGNTIYF	TGTGCCAGCACCAAACAGGGGGCCGTCCTTGGAAACACCATATATTTT
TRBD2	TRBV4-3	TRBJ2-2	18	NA	CASSQQLAGGLNTGELFF	TGCGCCAGCAGCCAACAACTAGCGGGGGGACTGAACACCGGGGAGCTGTTTTTT
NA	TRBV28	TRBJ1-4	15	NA	CASSSPSQKVEKLFF	TGTGCCAGCAGTTCCCCGTCCCAAAAGGTTGAAAAACTGTTTTTT
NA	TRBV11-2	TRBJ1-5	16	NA	CASSLGDGHSNQPQHF	TGTGCCAGCAGCTTAGGGGACGGCCATAGCAATCAGCCCCAGCATTTT
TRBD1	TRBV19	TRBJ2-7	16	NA	CASSTLGQGTVYEQYF	TGTGCCAGTAGTACCCTCGGACAGGGAACGGTCTACGAGCAGTACTTC
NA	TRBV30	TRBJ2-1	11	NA	CAWSRNHEQFF	TGTGCCTGGAGTAGGAACCATGAGCAGTTCTTC
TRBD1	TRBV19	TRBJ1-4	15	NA	CASTPPDRGNEKLFF	TGTGCCAGTACCCCACCGGACAGGGGTAATGAAAAACTGTTTTTT
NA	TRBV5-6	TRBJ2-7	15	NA	CASSLAAGGNYEQYF	TGTGCCAGCAGCTTGGCTGCCGGAGGGAATTACGAGCAGTACTTC
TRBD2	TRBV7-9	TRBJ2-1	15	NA	CASSLGLATHNEQFF	TGTGCCAGCAGCTTAGGACTAGCAACACACAATGAGCAGTTCTTC
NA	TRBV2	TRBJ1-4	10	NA	CASLGEKLFF	TGTGCCAGCCTGGGGGAAAAACTGTTTTTT
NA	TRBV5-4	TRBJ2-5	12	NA	CASSRDQETQYF	TGTGCCAGCAGCCGGGACCAAGAGACCCAGTACTTC
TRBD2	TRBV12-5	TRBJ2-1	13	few	CASRSGAYNEQFF	TGTGCTAGCCGTAGCGGGGCCTACAATGAGCAGTTCTTC
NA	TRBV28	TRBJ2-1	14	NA	CASRGVGTSNEQFF	TGTGCCAGCCGTGGGGTGGGGACGTCCAATGAGCAGTTCTTC
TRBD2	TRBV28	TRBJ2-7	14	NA	CASTNGGGPGEQYF	TGTGCCAGCACCAACGGGGGGGGTCCTGGCGAGCAGTACTTC
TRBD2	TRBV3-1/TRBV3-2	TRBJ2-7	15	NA	CASSQPGAGVYEQYF	TGTGCCAGCAGTCAGCCCGGGGCGGGGGTCTACGAGCAGTACTTC